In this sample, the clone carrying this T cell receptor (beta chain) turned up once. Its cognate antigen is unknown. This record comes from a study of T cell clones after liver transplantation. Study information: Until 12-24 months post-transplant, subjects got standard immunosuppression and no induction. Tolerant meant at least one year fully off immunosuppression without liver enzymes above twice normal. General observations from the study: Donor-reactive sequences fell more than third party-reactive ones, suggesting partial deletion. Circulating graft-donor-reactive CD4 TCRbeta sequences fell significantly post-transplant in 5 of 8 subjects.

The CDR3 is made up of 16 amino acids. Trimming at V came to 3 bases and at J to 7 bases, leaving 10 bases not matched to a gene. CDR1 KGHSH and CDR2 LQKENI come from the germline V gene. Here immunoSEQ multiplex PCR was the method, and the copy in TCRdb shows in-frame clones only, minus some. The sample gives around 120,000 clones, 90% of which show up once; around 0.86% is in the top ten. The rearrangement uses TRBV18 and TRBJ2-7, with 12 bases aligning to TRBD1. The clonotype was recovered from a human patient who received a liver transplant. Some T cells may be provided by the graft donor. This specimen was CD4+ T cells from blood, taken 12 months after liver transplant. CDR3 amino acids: CASSPLTGTGGREQYF. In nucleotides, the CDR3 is TGTGCCAGCTCACCGCTGACCGGGACAGGGGGCAGGGAGCAGTACTTC. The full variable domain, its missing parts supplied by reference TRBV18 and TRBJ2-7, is NAGVMQNPRHLVRRRGQEARLRCSPMKGHSHVYWYRQLPEEGLKFMVYLQKENIIDESGMPKERFSAEFPKEGPSILRIQQVVRGDSAAYFCASSPLTGTGGREQYFGPGTRLTVT.